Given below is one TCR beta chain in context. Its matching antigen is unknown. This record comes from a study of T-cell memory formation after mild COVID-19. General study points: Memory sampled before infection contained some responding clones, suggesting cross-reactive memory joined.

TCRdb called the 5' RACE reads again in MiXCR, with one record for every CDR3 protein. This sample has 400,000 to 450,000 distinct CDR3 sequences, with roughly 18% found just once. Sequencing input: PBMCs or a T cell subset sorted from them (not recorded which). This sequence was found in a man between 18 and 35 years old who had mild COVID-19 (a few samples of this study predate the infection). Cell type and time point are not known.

The CDR3 nucleotides are TGTGCCAGCAGCCCGGGGGACAGGGGATGGGCGAACACTGAAGCTTTCTTT. Translating gives CASSPGDRGWANTEAFF. This sequence joins TRBV4-2 and TRBJ1-1; 10 bases are shared with TRBD1. Germline trimming cut 4 bases from V and 1 base from J; bases unmatched to any gene: 9. This CDR3 has 17 amino acids. The V gene's germline CDR1 is LGHNA and CDR2 YNFKEQ.